The source of this T cell receptor beta chain is a study of control samples from healthy donors and cancer patients (dated by TCRdb to 2018 to 2020). Concerning this clone itself: The antigen this receptor binds is unknown. The input lacks base qualities; no much larger clone sits a single base away.

Its CDR3 holds 14 amino acids, cysteine through phenylalanine. Only CDR3 DNA remains: 42 bases, in frame from the first base. V drops 0 bases and J drops 5 bases, leaving 10 bases in between. The germline V gene provides CDR1 LGHNA and CDR2 YSLEER. The method was the immunoSEQ multiplex PCR assay. This is the immuneACCESS table as TCRdb keeps it, with only in-frame sequences that have V and J called. A part of the clones is gone; compared with another copy, unresolved V genes explain less than half, and the rest is unexplained. Present in this sample are about 160,000 clones, around 94% of which were seen just once. The ten largest make up around 13% of the sample.

Source material: PBMCs. Recombination linked TRBV4-3 to TRBJ2-5; matching of 6 bases hints at TRBD2 as the D gene. The TCR was taken from a man aged 60 to 69 with colorectal cancer. The CDR3 has the sequence CASSQELAVETQYF. The DNA reads as follows: TGCGCCAGCAGCCAAGAACTAGCTGTGGAGACCCAGTACTTC.